The following is a T cell receptor (beta chain) sequence with its context. No antigen is known for it. The sample comes from a study of beta chain features in type 1 diabetes. Notes on the study in general: Here, the possible influence of HLA type (on TCRB rearrangement) remained unresolved. TCRB CDR3 length was moderately but significantly reduced in all four CD4+ subsets of Type 1 diabetes patients. Patients with type 1 diabetes carried fewer insertions and had more deletions at their VDJ junctions.

The entirety of the isolated RNA underwent reverse transcription, so expressed TCRB transcripts were sequenced. The table came from immunoSEQ multiplex PCR; TCRdb's copy has only in-frame clones and leaves some out. The sample lists under 200,000 clones, just over 8% seen once, with under 0.65% in the top ten. Input material: central memory CD4+ T cells from blood. The receptor's source is a woman under 30 with type 1 diabetes.

The CDR3 bases are TGCGCCAGCCTGAGTCAACCATCAGGCGTGCCAGGATTCACAGATACGCAGTATTTT. Protein: CASLSQPSGVPGFTDTQYF. The chain combines TRBV5-1 with TRBJ2-3; D not resolved. This CDR3 has 19 amino acids. CDR1 SGHRS and CDR2 YFSETQ come from the germline V gene. Trimming took 7 bases from V and 2 from J, leaving 29 bases between them.